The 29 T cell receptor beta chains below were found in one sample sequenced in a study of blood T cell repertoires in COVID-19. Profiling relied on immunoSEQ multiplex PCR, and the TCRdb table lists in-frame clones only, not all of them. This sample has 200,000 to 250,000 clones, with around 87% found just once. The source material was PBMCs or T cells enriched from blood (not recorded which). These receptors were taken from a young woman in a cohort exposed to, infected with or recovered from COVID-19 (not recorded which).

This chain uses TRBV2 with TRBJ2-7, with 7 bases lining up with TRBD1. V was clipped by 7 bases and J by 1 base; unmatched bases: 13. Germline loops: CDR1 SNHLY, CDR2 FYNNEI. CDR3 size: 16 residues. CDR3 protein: CASNTFGTETSYEQYF. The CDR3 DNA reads TGTGCCAGCAACACCTTCGGGACAGAAACTTCCTACGAGCAGTACTTC.

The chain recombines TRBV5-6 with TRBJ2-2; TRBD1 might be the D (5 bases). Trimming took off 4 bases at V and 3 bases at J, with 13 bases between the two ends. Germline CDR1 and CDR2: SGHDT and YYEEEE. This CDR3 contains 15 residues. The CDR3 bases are TGTGCCAGCAGCACCCTGACAGCTGACACCGGGGAGCTGTTTTTT. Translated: CASSTLTADTGELFF.

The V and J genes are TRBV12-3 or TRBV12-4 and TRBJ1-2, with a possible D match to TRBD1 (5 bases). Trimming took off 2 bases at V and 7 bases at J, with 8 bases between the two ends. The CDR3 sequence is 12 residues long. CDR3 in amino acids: CASSLSGGGYTF. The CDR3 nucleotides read TGTGCCAGCAGTTTATCGGGGGGTGGCTACACCTTC.

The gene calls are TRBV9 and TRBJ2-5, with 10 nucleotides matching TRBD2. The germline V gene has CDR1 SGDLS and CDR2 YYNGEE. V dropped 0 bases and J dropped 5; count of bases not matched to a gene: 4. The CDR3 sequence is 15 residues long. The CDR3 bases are TGTGCCAGCAGCGTAGGCCTAGCGGGGGATGAGACCCAGTACTTC. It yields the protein CASSVGLAGDETQYF.

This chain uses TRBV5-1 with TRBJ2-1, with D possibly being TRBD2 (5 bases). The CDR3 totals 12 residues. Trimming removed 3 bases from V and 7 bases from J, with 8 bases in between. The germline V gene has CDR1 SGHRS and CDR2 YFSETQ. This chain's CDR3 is CASSWSGNEQFF. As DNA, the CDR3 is TGCGCCAGCAGCTGGTCGGGGAATGAGCAGTTCTTC.

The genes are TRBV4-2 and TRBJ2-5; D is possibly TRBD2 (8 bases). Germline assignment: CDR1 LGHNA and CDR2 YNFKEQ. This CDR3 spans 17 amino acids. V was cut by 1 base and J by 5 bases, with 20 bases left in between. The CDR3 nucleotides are TGTGCCAGCAGCCAAGCAACGGGAGGGGAGGGGGCGGAGACCCAGTACTTC. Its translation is CASSQATGGEGAETQYF.

CDR3 sequence (DNA): TGCGCCAGCAGCCACCCGGCCGGGACAGTAGGTTCACCCCTCCACTTT. It specifies CASSHPAGTVGSPLHF. V usage is TRBV4-1 and J usage is TRBJ1-6; 7 bases line up with TRBD1. Germline assignment: CDR1 MGHRA and CDR2 YSYEKL. V dropped 3 bases and J dropped 9; count of bases not matched to a gene: 11. CDR3 length: 16 residues.

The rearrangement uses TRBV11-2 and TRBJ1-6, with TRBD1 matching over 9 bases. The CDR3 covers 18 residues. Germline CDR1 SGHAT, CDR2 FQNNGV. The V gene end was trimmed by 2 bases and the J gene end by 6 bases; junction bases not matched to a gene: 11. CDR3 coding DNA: TGTGCCAGCAGCTTATTGGGACAGGGAAGGGCTGGTAATTCACCCCTCCACTTT. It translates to CASSLLGQGRAGNSPLHF.

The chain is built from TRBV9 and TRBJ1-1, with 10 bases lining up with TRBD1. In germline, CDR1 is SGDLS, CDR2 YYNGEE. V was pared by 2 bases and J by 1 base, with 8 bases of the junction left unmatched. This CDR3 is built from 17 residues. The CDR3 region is CASSVGTGVLANTEAFF. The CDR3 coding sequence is TGTGCCAGCAGCGTTGGGACAGGGGTACTTGCGAACACTGAAGCTTTCTTT.

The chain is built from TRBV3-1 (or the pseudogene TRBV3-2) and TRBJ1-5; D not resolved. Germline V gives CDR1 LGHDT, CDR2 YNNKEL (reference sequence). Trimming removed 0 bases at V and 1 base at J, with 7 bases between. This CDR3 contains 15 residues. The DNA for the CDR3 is TGTGCCAGCAGCCAAGAAGCACAGAGCAATCAGCCCCAGCATTTT. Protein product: CASSQEAQSNQPQHF.

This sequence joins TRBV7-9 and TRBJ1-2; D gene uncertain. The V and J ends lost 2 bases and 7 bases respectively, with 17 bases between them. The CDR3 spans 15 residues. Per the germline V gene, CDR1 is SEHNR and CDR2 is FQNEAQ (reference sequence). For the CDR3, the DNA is TGTGCCAGCAGCTTATCCCCCTCCAGAGGAGGTGGCTACACCTTC. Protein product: CASSLSPSRGGGYTF.

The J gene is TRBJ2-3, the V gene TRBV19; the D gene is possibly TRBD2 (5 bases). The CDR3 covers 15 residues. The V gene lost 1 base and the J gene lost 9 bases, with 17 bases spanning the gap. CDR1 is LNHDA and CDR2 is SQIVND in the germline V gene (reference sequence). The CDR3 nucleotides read TGTGCCAGTAGTATAGCCCGCCGGCCCACGGGAACGCAGTATTTT. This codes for CASSIARRPTGTQYF.

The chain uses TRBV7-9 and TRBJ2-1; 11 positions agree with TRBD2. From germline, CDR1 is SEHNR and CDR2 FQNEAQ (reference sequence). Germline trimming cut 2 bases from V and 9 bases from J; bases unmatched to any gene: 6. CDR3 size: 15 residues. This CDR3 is CASSLKLAGVSEQFF. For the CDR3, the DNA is TGTGCCAGCAGCTTAAAACTAGCGGGAGTTTCTGAGCAGTTCTTC.

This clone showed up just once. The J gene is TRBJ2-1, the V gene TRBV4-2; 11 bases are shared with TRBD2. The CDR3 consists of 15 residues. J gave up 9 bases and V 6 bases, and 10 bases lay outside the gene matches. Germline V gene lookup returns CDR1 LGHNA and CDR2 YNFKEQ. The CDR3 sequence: CASSPGLAEYGEQFF. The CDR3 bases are TGTGCCAGCAGTCCGGGACTAGCGGAGTATGGTGAGCAGTTCTTC.

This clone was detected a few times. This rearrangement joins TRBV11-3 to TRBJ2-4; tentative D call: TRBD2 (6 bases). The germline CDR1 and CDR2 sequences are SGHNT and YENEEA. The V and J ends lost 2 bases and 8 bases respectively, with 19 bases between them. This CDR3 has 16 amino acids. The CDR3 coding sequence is TGTGCCAGCAGCTTATTGGGCGGGGACGTCAGGGACATTCAGTACTTC. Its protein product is CASSLLGGDVRDIQYF.

CDR3 nucleotide sequence: TGTGCCACCAGCAACCTCACAGGGTACCAAGAGACCCAGTACTTC. Its translation is CATSNLTGYQETQYF. This chain links TRBV15 with TRBJ2-5, with TRBD1 as a possible D gene (6 bases). With 4 bases removed from V and 0 bases from J, the gap between germline ends came to 12 bases. This CDR3 region has 15 residues. CDR1 is LNHNV and CDR2 is YYDKDF in the germline V gene (reference sequence).

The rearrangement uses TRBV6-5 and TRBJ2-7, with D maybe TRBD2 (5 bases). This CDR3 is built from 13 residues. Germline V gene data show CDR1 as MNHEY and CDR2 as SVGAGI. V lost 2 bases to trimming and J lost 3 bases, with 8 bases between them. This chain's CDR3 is CASSYGENYEQYF. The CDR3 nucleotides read TGTGCCAGCAGTTACGGGGAGAACTACGAGCAGTACTTC.

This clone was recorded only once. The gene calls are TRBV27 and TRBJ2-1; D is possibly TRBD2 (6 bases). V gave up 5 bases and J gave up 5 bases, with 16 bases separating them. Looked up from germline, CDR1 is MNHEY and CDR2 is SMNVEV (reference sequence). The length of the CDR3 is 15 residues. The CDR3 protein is CASSLRHPGDNEQFF. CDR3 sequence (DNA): TGTGCCAGCAGTCTTCGACACCCGGGGGACAATGAGCAGTTCTTC.

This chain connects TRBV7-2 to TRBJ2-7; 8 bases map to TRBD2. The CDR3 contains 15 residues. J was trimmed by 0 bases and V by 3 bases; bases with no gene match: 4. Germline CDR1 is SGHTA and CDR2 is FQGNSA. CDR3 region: CASSLSGGRSYEQYF. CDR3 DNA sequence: TGTGCCAGCAGCTTGAGCGGGGGCCGCTCCTACGAGCAGTACTTC.

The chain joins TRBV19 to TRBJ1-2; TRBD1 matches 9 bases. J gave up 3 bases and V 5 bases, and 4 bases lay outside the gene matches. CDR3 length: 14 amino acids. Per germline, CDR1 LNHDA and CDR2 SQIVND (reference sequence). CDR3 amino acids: CASSAGQGDYGYTF. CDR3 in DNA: TGTGCCAGTAGTGCGGGACAGGGCGACTATGGCTACACCTTC.

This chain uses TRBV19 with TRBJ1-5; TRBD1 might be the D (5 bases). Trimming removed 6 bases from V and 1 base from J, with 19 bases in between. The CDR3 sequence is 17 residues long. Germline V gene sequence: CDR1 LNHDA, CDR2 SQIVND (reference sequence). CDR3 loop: CASSGGGTTSSNQPQHF. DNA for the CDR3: TGTGCCAGTAGCGGGGGGGGGACTACATCGAGCAATCAGCCCCAGCATTTT.

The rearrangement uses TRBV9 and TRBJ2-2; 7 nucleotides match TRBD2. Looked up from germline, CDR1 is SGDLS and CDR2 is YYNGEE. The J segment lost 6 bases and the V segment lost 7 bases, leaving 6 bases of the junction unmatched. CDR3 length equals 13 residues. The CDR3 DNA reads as TGTGCCAGCGCTGGGGCGGGAGCCGGGGAGCTGTTTTTT. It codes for CASAGAGAGELFF.

CDR3 residues: CASSATGKGGKNEQFF. The CDR3 coding sequence is TGTGCCAGCAGTGCTACGGGGAAAGGGGGCAAGAATGAGCAGTTCTTC. V usage is TRBV6-1 and J usage is TRBJ2-1; the match to TRBD1 covers 7 bases. The CDR3 length is 16 residues. Trimming cost V 4 bases and J 7 bases; bases outside gene matches: 13. Germline lookup yields CDR1 MNHNS and CDR2 SASEGT.

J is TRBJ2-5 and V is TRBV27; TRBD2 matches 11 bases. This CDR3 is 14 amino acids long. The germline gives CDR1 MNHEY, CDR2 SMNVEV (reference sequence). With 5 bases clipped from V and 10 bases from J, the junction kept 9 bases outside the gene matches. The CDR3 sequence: CASSPVAGGTSQYF. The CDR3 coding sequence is TGTGCCAGCAGTCCAGTAGCGGGGGGGACGAGCCAGTACTTC.

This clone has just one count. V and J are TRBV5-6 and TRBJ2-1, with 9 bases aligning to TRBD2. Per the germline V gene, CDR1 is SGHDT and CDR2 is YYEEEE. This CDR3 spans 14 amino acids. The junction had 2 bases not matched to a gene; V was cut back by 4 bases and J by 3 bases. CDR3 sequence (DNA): TGTGCCAGCAGCCCGACTAGCGGCTACAATGAGCAGTTCTTC. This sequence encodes CASSPTSGYNEQFF.

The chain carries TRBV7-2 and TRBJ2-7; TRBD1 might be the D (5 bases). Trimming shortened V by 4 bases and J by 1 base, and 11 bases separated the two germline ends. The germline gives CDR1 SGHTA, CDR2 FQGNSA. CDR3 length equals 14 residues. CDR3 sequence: CASSSQQGSYEQYF. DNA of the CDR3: TGTGCCAGCAGCTCACAGCAGGGTTCCTACGAGCAGTACTTC.

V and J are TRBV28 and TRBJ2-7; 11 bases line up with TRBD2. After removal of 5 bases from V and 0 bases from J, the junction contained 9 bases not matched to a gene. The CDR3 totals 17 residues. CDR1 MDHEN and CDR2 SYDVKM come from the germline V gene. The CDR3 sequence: CASSHQPTSGSSYEQYF. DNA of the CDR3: TGTGCCAGCAGTCACCAACCCACTAGCGGGAGCTCCTACGAGCAGTACTTC.

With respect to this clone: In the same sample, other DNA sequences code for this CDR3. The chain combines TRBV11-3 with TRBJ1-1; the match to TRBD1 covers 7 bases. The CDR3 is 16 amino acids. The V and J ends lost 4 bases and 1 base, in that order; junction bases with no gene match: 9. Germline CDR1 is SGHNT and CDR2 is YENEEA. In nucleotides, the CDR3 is TGTGCCAGCAGCTCTTGGACAGGCTGGGGGAACACTGAAGCTTTCTTT. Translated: CASSSWTGWGNTEAFF. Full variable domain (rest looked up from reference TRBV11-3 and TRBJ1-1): EAGVVQSPRYKIIEKKQPVAFWCNPISGHNTLYWYLQNLGQGPELLIRYENEEAVDDSQLPKDRFSAERLKGVDSTLKIQPAELGDSAVYLCASSSWTGWGNTEAFFGQGTRLTVV.

CDR3 residues: CASSLNSPLHF. The DNA for the CDR3 is TGTGCCAGCAGTCTCAATTCACCCCTCCACTTT. The chain carries TRBV28 and TRBJ1-6; the D is unclear. Deletions cut 5 bases from V and 7 bases from J, with 3 bases between. The CDR3 spans 11 residues. From germline, CDR1 is MDHEN and CDR2 SYDVKM.